This passage covers 15 T cell receptor beta chains from one sample sequenced in a study of shared clonotypes between healthy human individuals. Some clones are missing from TCRdb's copy, which holds only in-frame ones; the method was immunoSEQ multiplex PCR. The sample records about 490,000 clones, about 84% being singletons. Sequencing was performed on PBMCs. These receptors all come from a woman aged 40 to 50 in good health. Some clones in this sample may be carry-over from other donors' samples.

Note on this clone: Only one base separates this from a far larger clonotype, so it likely reflects a read error. The same CDR3 also results from other DNA sequences found in this sample. The gene calls are TRBV2 and TRBJ2-2, with D perhaps TRBD1 (5 bases). The CDR3 extends over 16 amino acids. CDR1 and CDR2 from the germline V gene are SNHLY and FYNNEI. V lost 2 bases, J lost 2 bases, and 12 bases lay in between. CDR3 in amino acids: CASSEQGITNTGELFF. CDR3 in DNA: TGTGCCAGCAGTGAACAGGGAATTACAAACACCGGGGAGCTGTTTTTT. Together with reference TRBV2 and TRBJ2-2, the CDR3 gives the full variable domain: EPEVTQTPSHQVTQMGQEVILRCVPISNHLYFYWYRQILGQKVEFLVSFYNNEISEKSEIFDDQFSVERPDGSNFTLKIRSTKLEDSAMYFCASSEQGITNTGELFFGEGSRLTVL.

Worth noting for this clone: Other DNA sequences in the same sample also yield this CDR3. The J gene is TRBJ2-7, the V gene TRBV27; 11 bases are a match to TRBD2. Unmatched junction bases numbered 5, after V lost 4 bases and J lost 3 bases. CDR1 is MNHEY and CDR2 is SMNVEV in the germline V gene (reference sequence). CDR3 length: 15 residues. In DNA, the CDR3 is TGTGCCAGCAGTTGGTCCGGGACTAGCGGCTACGAGCAGTACTTC. Residues: CASSWSGTSGYEQYF.

Note on this clone: One base away lies a much larger clone, so this may be a sequencing read error. The chain uses TRBV4-2 and TRBJ1-1; tentatively, D is TRBD1 (6 bases). V was clipped by 6 bases and J by 2 bases, with 13 bases between them. Germline lookup yields CDR1 LGHNA and CDR2 YNFKEQ. This CDR3 has 14 amino acids. The CDR3: CASSNGQINTEAFF. The CDR3 nucleotides read TGTGCCAGCAGTAATGGACAGATTAACACTGAAGCTTTCTTT.

This sequence joins TRBV11-3 and TRBJ1-1; no firm D call. This CDR3 comprises 15 residues. V was shortened by 0 bases and J by 8 bases, with 16 bases between the two germline ends. Germline V gene data show CDR1 as SGHNT and CDR2 as YENEEA. The chain's CDR3 is CASSLDSVAASEAFF. CDR3 nucleotide sequence: TGTGCCAGCAGCTTAGATTCTGTAGCCGCGAGCGAAGCTTTCTTT.

This clone was recorded once. The chain combines TRBV14 with TRBJ2-7; D remains ambiguous. This CDR3 comprises 12 residues. Per the germline V gene, CDR1 is SGHDN and CDR2 is FVKESK. With 8 bases removed from V and 1 base from J, the gap between germline ends came to 9 bases. In DNA form, the CDR3 reads TGTGCCAGCGGACGGGCATCCTACGAGCAGTACTTC. It codes for CASGRASYEQYF.

Turning to this clone: It is likely a read error: a sequence one base away is far more abundant. The chain links TRBV7-2 to TRBJ1-4; no reliable D call. The CDR3 extends over 15 amino acids. V was shortened by 6 bases and J by 5 bases, with 16 bases between the two germline ends. The germline V gene encodes CDR1 SGHTA and CDR2 FQGNSA. CDR3 bases: TGTGCCAGCAGGTTACGTTCAGTGGGGAATGAAAAACTGTTTTTT. Its protein product is CASRLRSVGNEKLFF.

The CDR3 DNA sequence: TGTGCCAGCAGTTTCCCCGGTAGAGCTAACTATGGCTACACCTTC. It encodes CASSFPGRANYGYTF. The rearrangement links TRBV28 to TRBJ1-2; no definite D call. In germline, CDR1 is MDHEN, CDR2 SYDVKM. Deletions cut 3 bases from V and 0 bases from J, with 11 bases between. The CDR3 has 15 residues.

In its sample, this clone was seen once. This chain joins TRBV30 and TRBJ1-5, with 12 nucleotides matching TRBD1. With 0 bases clipped from V and 6 bases from J, the junction kept 6 bases outside the gene matches. Germline assignment: CDR1 GTSNPN and CDR2 SVGIG (reference sequence). The CDR3 length is 16 residues. The CDR3 region is CAWSVTGQGAGQPQHF. In nucleotides, the CDR3 is TGTGCCTGGAGTGTAACGGGACAGGGGGCGGGTCAGCCCCAGCATTTT.

This clone was observed at least ten times. This rearrangement joins TRBV7-9 to TRBJ2-1; 8 nucleotides agree with TRBD2. Trimming at V came to 5 bases and at J to 0 bases, leaving 3 bases not matched to a gene. This CDR3 is 15 amino acids long. From germline, CDR1 is SEHNR and CDR2 FQNEAQ (reference sequence). The CDR3 DNA sequence: TGTGCCAGCAGCCTTAGCGGGGCCTCCTACAATGAGCAGTTCTTC. Its translation is CASSLSGASYNEQFF. The full variable domain, its missing parts supplied by reference TRBV7-9 and TRBJ2-1, is DTGVSQNPRHKITKRGQNVTFRCDPISEHNRLYWYRQTLGQGPEFLTYFQNEAQLEKSRLLSDRFSAERPKGSFSTLEIQRTEQGDSAMYLCASSLSGASYNEQFFGPGTRLTVL.

This clone was observed once. The chain combines TRBV10-3 with TRBJ1-1; D gene ambiguous. Germline V gives CDR1 ENHRY, CDR2 SYGVKD. The CDR3 sequence is 14 residues long. V was shortened by 2 bases and J by 8 bases, with 15 bases between the two germline ends. CDR3 in DNA: TGTGCCATCAGTGAGGACGGGCCTAGGACCGAAGCTTTCTTT. It yields the protein CAISEDGPRTEAFF.

The chain has TRBV4-1 and TRBJ2-7; 9 nucleotides align to TRBD1. Germline-derived CDR1 and CDR2 are MGHRA and YSYEKL. Trimming removed 1 base from V and 1 base from J; junction bases left unmatched: 2. CDR3 length: 15 amino acids. The CDR3 spells CASSQGQGGSYEQYF. The CDR3 nucleotides read TGCGCCAGCAGCCAAGGACAGGGGGGGTCCTACGAGCAGTACTTC.

A remark on this clone: This sample includes further DNA sequences coding for the same CDR3. This chain uses TRBV2 with TRBJ2-7; TRBD2 matches 11 bases. The V gene end was trimmed by 9 bases and the J gene end by 6 bases; junction bases not matched to a gene: 7. Germline CDR1 reads SNHLY; CDR2 reads FYNNEI. This CDR3 has 13 amino acids. The CDR3 spells CASSGLAGGEQYF. The CDR3 region has the DNA TGTGCCAGTTCTGGGCTAGCGGGAGGCGAGCAGTACTTC.

The chain carries TRBV5-1 and TRBJ2-1, with a weak D call TRBD1 (6 bases). Germline V lookup: CDR1 SGHRS, CDR2 YFSETQ. The length of the CDR3 is 13 residues. Trimming cost V 6 bases and J 7 bases, with 14 bases left between them. The CDR3 coding sequence is TGCGCCAGCACACCGCCAGGGGAGAATGAGCAGTTCTTC. Translation: CASTPPGENEQFF.

The chain is built from TRBV7-9 and TRBJ2-1; D perhaps matches TRBD2 (6 bases). Germline V CDR1 and CDR2: SEHNR, FQNEAQ (reference sequence). The V end was cut by 0 bases, the J end by 4 bases, with 7 bases between. The CDR3 has 14 residues. The CDR3 bases are TGTGCCAGCAGCTTAGCGGGAGGTTACAATGAGCAGTTCTTC. Amino acid sequence: CASSLAGGYNEQFF.

This clone was detected only once. The chain joins TRBV7-6 to TRBJ2-1; D unclear. The CDR3 runs to 20 residues. Trimming cost V 0 bases and J 0 bases, with 21 bases left between them. CDR1 is SGHVS and CDR2 is FNYEAQ in the germline V gene. The CDR3 DNA reads as TGTGCCAGCAGCTTAGCGAGGACCCCCCTGCACCCGGGCTCCTACAATGAGCAGTTCTTC. Residues: CASSLARTPLHPGSYNEQFF.